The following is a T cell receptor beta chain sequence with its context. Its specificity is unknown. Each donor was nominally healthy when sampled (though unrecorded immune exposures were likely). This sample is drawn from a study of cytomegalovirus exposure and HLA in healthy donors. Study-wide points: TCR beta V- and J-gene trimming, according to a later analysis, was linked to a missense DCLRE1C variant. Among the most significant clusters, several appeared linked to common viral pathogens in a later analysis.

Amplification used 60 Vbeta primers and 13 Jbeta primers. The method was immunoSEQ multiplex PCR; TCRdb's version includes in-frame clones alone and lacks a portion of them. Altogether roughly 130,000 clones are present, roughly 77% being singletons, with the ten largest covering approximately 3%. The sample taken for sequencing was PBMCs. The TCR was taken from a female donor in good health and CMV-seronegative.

CDR3 protein: CSGTSGTGYEKLFF. CDR3 sequence (DNA): TGCAGCGGCACCTCCGGGACAGGGTATGAAAAACTGTTTTTT. This sequence joins TRBV29-1 and TRBJ1-4; 9 bases are a match to TRBD1. V gave up 7 bases and J gave up 6 bases; unmatched junction bases: 9. Looked up from germline, CDR1 is SQVTM and CDR2 is ANQGSEA. This CDR3 spans 14 amino acids.